This TCR beta chain was identified during a study of blood T cell repertoires in COVID-19. Study overall: Italy, Spain and the United States were the sources of the convalescent and acute COVID-19 samples.

This CDR3 comprises 14 residues. Germline lookup yields CDR1 MGHDK and CDR2 SYGVNS. V shed 5 bases and J shed 6 bases, with 14 bases lying between them. Clones were sequenced by immunoSEQ multiplex PCR, and TCRdb holds only the in-frame ones, with some missing. The sample has 280,000 or so clones, 85% seen once. Individuals drawn from 24 US areas were about 18 to 90 years old. Assignment of participants to cohorts was predicated upon participant-reported clinical history. The sequenced material came from PBMCs or T cells enriched from blood (not recorded which). The source is a woman between 45 and 65 years old who had recovered from COVID-19. The J gene is TRBJ2-1, the V gene TRBV25-1; D may be TRBD1 (5 bases). This CDR3 reads CASSPRTPINEQFF. The CDR3 nucleotides are TGTGCCAGCAGTCCCCGGACACCCATCAATGAGCAGTTCTTC.